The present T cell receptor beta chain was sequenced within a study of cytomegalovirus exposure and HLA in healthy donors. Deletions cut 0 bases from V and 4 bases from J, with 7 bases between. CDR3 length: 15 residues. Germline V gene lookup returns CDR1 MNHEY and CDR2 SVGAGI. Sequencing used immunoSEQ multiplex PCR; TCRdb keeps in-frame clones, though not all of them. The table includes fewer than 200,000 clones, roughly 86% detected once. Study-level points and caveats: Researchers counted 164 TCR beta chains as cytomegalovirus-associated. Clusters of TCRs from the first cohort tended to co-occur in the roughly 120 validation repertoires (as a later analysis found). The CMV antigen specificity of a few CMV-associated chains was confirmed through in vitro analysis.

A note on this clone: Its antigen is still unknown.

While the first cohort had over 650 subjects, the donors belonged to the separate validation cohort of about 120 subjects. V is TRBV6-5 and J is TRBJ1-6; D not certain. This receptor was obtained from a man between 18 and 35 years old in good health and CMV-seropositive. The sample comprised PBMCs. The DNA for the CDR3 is TGTGCCAGCAGTTACTCGAACAAATATAATTCACCCCTCCACTTT. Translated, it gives CASSYSNKYNSPLHF.